The 2 T cell receptor beta chains below all came from one sample that was sequenced in a study of prognosis after radiotherapy for stage I lung cancer listed by TCRdb under 2021. Sequencing was performed on an Illumina HiSeq 3000. Two rounds of multiplex PCR on genomic DNA were used to amplify the TCR beta CDR3 region. The first PCR round used primers specific to each TRBV and TRBJ gene, and the primer sequences were filed in Chinese patent CN105087789A. The public reads were reanalyzed by TCRdb: fastp trimming at Q25, MiXCR alignment, in-frame beta chains only. Rows merge per CDR3 protein into single entries with the most common DNA and genes. Present in this sample are roughly 30,000 distinct CDR3 sequences, 40% to 60% of which were seen just once. The ten largest clones take up more than 15% of the sample. Here the sequenced sample was PBMCs, taken before or after stereotactic body radiation therapy (not recorded which). Receptors originate from a donor over 45 with non-small cell lung cancer.

The rearrangement links TRBV28 to TRBJ2-7, with 7 bases aligning to TRBD1. Germline V gene data show CDR1 as MDHEN and CDR2 as SYDVKM. This CDR3 has 15 amino acids. The ends lost 6 bases at V and 2 bases at J; junction bases unmatched: 10. CDR3 protein: CASSPPGQITYEQYF. In DNA, the CDR3 is TGTGCCAGCAGCCCACCGGGACAGATAACCTACGAGCAGTACTTC.

Many counts were recorded for this clonotype. The J gene is TRBJ2-7, the V gene TRBV20-1; possibly TRBD2 for D (5 bases). Germline V lookup: CDR1 DFQATT, CDR2 SNEGSKA (reference sequence). CDR3 size: 15 residues. Trimming left V 1 base short and J 7 bases short, with 20 bases between. The CDR3 bases are TGCAGTGCTAGAGTCCCCTTGGCCGGAGGAAGAGAGCAGTACTTC. Protein product: CSARVPLAGGREQYF.